This entry is about one T cell receptor (beta chain). Its specific antigen is unknown. No base quality values were provided; no much bigger clone lies one nucleotide off. Libraries were constructed by 5' RACE. Instrument on record: NextSeq 500. In the TCR library protocol, a unique molecular identifier was attached to each TCR cDNA molecule so that PCR and sequencing errors could be corrected. Per the source publication's procedure: Decombinator tools were used for TCR identification, UMI-based error correction and CDR3 extraction. Expanded TCRs were defined as those above a frequency of 2 per 1,000, corresponding to the top 1% of the tumor frequency distribution. Renyi diversity was calculated using the R vegan package after each repertoire was subsampled 100 times to 5,000 TCRs. CDR3 similarity networks were built from amino acid triplet string-kernel similarity, connecting CDR3s with pairwise similarity above 0.82. In-frame beta chains were kept once TCRdb had trimmed the public reads at Q25 with fastp and called clones with MiXCR. CDR3 protein duplicates are merged, each entry listing the most common genes and DNA. Clone size and V and J calls follow TCRdb, not the original study. This sample comprises around 100,000 distinct CDR3 sequences, less than 14% of them detected only once. 24% of the sample is taken by the ten largest.

This sample stems from a study of spatial heterogeneity in lung cancer (dated by TCRdb to about 2019). For context, the study as a whole: Samples were obtained from over 70 patients with early-stage, untreated non-small cell lung cancer from the lung TRACERx cohort. Follow-up PBMC samples were sequenced whenever available, with the median time to follow-up being around 25 months after resection. Beta-chain transcripts were consistently detected in greater numbers than alpha-chain transcripts, which likely reflected higher beta-chain transcript abundance. In the raw uncorrected reads, each unique combination of TCR and UMI appeared on average more than ten times. In non-small cell lung cancer, the study made a quantitative comparison of TCR alpha and beta repertoires among multiple tumor regions, matched nontumor lung and blood. The study linked features of the TCR repertoire to counts of nonsynonymous mutations, which were determined by whole-exome sequencing of tumor tissue. At surgery, roughly 220 tumor regions, roughly 63 matched nontumor lung samples and 45 to 60 PBMC samples were TCR-sequenced for both alpha and beta chains.

The sample's time point label, decoded: blood at routine non-recurrence follow-up after resection. For TCR sequencing, whole RNA was extracted from tumor and nontumor lung tissue, or from cryopreserved PBMC samples, and no cell sorting was done. Patients were selected for TCR sequencing only if sufficient RNA was available from at least two tumor regions. On the study overall, not on this receptor specifically: Confirming at a functional level the hypothesis that regional TCRs recognize regional mutations was considered to require additional single-cell paired TCR alpha and beta sequencing. Ubiquitous expanded tumor TCRs showed up in blood more often at tumor resection than at routine follow-up. Only around 14 patients were included in the comparisons of baseline and follow-up blood repertoires.

The CDR3 sequence holds 15 residues, the cysteine and valine included. CDR3 DNA is the only sequence kept; it has 45 bases, read in frame from the first base. For this chain, trimming is 2 bases at the V end and 0 bases at the J end, and the number of junction bases without a gene match is 4. Taken from the germline V gene, the CDR1 and CDR2 loops are ENHRY and SYGVKD. The sequence is built from TRBV10-3 and TRBJ2-7, and TRBD2 matches 7 of the central bases. The source was PBMCs, collected at follow-up. The receptor comes from a female donor with early-stage non-small cell lung cancer. The bases are TGTGCCATCAGTGAGGAAGCGGGGATCTCCTACGAGCAGTACGTC. This translates into CAISEEAGISYEQYV.